The present T cell receptor (beta chain) was sequenced within a study of shared clonotypes between healthy human individuals. Study-level results: Several donors showed sharing of about 4.7% of naive CD4 clonotypes. Compared with memory subsets, naive subsets generally had larger estimated richness.

The table came from immunoSEQ multiplex PCR; TCRdb's copy has only in-frame clones and leaves some out. The table lists about 1.1 million clones, around three quarters of them singletons. V was trimmed by 0 bases and J by 8 bases, leaving 13 bases between them. Looked up from germline, CDR1 is SGHTA and CDR2 is FQGNSA. The CDR3 loop spans 14 amino acids. A CD45RA-negative memory subset and a CD45RA+ naive subset were separated from the CD4+ cells. On this clone: Its antigen is still unknown.

This TCR derives from a man younger than 30 in good health. Some clones in this sample may be carry-over from other donors' samples. The material sequenced was memory CD4+ T cells from PBMCs. As to subset: CD45RA-negative fraction. V usage is TRBV7-2 and J usage is TRBJ1-2, with D possibly TRBD1 on 6 matching bases. CDR3: CASSLAPLGAGYTF. Written as DNA, the CDR3 is TGTGCCAGCAGCTTAGCCCCCTTGGGGGCCGGCTACACCTTC.